These 18 T cell receptor beta chains share one sample of origin, sequenced in a study of CD8 T cells in Susac syndrome. Roughly 0.45 to 1 ug RNA was reverse transcribed with random hexamers. TCRdb re-called the immunoSEQ multiplex PCR reads through MiXCR, storing one row per CDR3 protein. The sample lists some 200,000 distinct CDR3 sequences; about 95% were seen once. Sequencing was carried out using CD4+ T cells from PBMCs. The receptors come from a human donor in good health.

This chain joins TRBV30 and TRBJ2-2, with D unclear. The CDR3 is made up of 14 amino acids. The V end lost 0 bases, the J end lost 4 bases, and 9 bases lay between the germline ends. Germline V gene lookup returns CDR1 GTSNPN and CDR2 SVGIG (reference sequence). CDR3 loop: CAWSVVEFTGELFF. The CDR3 DNA is TGTGCCTGGAGTGTAGTGGAATTCACCGGGGAGCTGTTTTTT. Full variable domain (outside the CDR3, taken from reference TRBV30 and TRBJ2-2): SQTIHQWPATLVQPVGSPLSLECTVEGTSNPNLYWYRQAAGRGLQLLFYSVGIGQISSEVPQNLSASRPQDRQFILSSKKLLLSDSGFYLCAWSVVEFTGELFFGEGSRLTVL.

This chain links TRBV12-3 or TRBV12-4 with TRBJ2-1; 10 bases are shared with TRBD2. J was trimmed by 7 bases and V by 5 bases; bases with no gene match: 5. The CDR3 contains 14 residues. CDR3 sequence reads: CASSHGLAENEQFF. For the CDR3, the DNA is TGTGCCAGCAGTCACGGACTAGCGGAGAATGAGCAGTTCTTC.

The chain carries TRBV30 and TRBJ1-2, with D uncertain. Germline CDR1 GTSNPN, CDR2 SVGIG (reference sequence). The CDR3 extends over 13 amino acids. Trimming cost V 1 base and J 5 bases, with 11 bases left between them. The CDR3 DNA follows: TGTGCCTGGAGTGGTTCCTGGGGTTATGGCTACACCTTC. The encoded protein is CAWSGSWGYGYTF.

This clonotype came up a few times. The genes are TRBV7-8 and TRBJ2-2; perhaps D is TRBD1 or TRBD2 (5 bases each). CDR3 size: 15 residues. V shed 1 base and J shed 0 bases, with 6 bases lying between them. CDR1 is SGHVS and CDR2 is FQNEAQ in the germline V gene. CDR3 in DNA: TGTGCCAGCAGCTTAGTGGGGGCGAACACCGGGGAGCTGTTTTTT. It codes for CASSLVGANTGELFF. The whole variable domain, remainder taken from reference TRBV7-8 and TRBJ2-2, is GAGVSQSPRYKVAKRGQDVALRCDPISGHVSLFWYQQALGQGPEFLTYFQNEAQLDKSGLPSDRFFAERPEGSVSTLKIQRTQQEDSAVYLCASSLVGANTGELFFGEGSRLTVL.

The rearrangement links TRBV30 to TRBJ2-7; 7 nucleotides agree with TRBD1. V dropped 3 bases and J dropped 4; count of bases not matched to a gene: 6. Germline assignment: CDR1 GTSNPN and CDR2 SVGIG (reference sequence). This CDR3 is 13 amino acids long. The chain's CDR3 is CAWRRATGYEQYF. The CDR3 DNA follows: TGTGCCTGGAGGAGGGCGACAGGGTACGAGCAGTACTTC.

This clonotype was seen a few times. The chain carries TRBV30 and TRBJ2-7; D gene unclear. The V end lost 0 bases, the J end lost 7 bases, and 7 bases lay between the germline ends. The CDR3 loop spans 11 amino acids. Germline V CDR1 and CDR2: GTSNPN, SVGIG (reference sequence). The CDR3 bases are TGTGCCTGGAGTGTTGGTGGGGAGCAGTACTTC. Its translation is CAWSVGGEQYF.

CDR3 coding DNA: TGCAGTGCGTCTCGCGGAGATACGCAGTATTTT. Amino acids: CSASRGDTQYF. J is TRBJ2-3 and V is TRBV20-1; D is undetermined. Germline V gives CDR1 DFQATT, CDR2 SNEGSKA (reference sequence). CDR3 length: 11 amino acids. Trimming took 6 bases from V and 5 from J, leaving 9 bases between them.

The chain carries TRBV30 and TRBJ2-5; D not certain. V was pared by 3 bases and J by 1 base, with 12 bases between. CDR3 size: 14 residues. From germline, CDR1 is GTSNPN and CDR2 SVGIG (reference sequence). The CDR3 loop reads CAWSLPNTQETQYF. Written as DNA, the CDR3 is TGTGCCTGGAGCCTTCCGAATACCCAAGAGACCCAGTACTTC.

As regards this clonotype: One end of the junction varies from germline; a read error may be responsible. The chain is built from TRBV28 and TRBJ2-5, with D perhaps TRBD1 (6 bases). CDR3 length equals 15 residues. Germline CDR1 reads MDHEN; CDR2 reads SYDVKM. Here the CDR3 reads CASSLLDRSQGTQYF. DNA of the CDR3: TGTGCCAGCAGTTTATTAGACAGGTCCCAAGGGACCCAGTACTTC.

This chain uses TRBV3-1 with TRBJ2-2, with a tentative D call TRBD1 (5 bases). Germline lookup yields CDR1 LGHDT and CDR2 YNNKEL (reference sequence). This CDR3 has 16 residues. Trimming removed 0 bases from V and 1 base from J, with 9 bases in between. The CDR3 here is CASSQDKGMNTGELFF. CDR3 DNA: TGTGCCAGCAGCCAAGATAAGGGGATGAACACCGGGGAGCTGTTTTTT. The full variable domain, in which reference TRBV3-1 and TRBJ2-2 provide the parts outside the CDR3, is DTAVSQTPKYLVTQMGNDKSIKCEQNLGHDTMYWYKQDSKKFLKIMFSYNNKELIINETVPNRFSPKSPDKAHLNLHINSLELGDSAVYFCASSQDKGMNTGELFFGEGSRLTVL.

This sequence joins TRBV11-1 and TRBJ2-6; 7 bases are shared with TRBD1. Germline lookup yields CDR1 SGHAT and CDR2 FQDESV (reference sequence). The V and J ends lost 5 bases and 0 bases, in that order; junction bases with no gene match: 4. The CDR3 runs 16 residues. The CDR3 nucleotides are TGTGCCAGCAGCGGGGGACAGTTCTCTGGGGCCAACGTCCTGACTTTC. It specifies CASSGGQFSGANVLTF.

The chain is built from TRBV20-1 and TRBJ1-2; TRBD1 agrees at 7 bases. The CDR3 totals 14 residues. V lost 0 bases to trimming and J lost 5 bases; unmatched junction nucleotides: 6. Germline V lookup: CDR1 DFQATT, CDR2 SNEGSKA (reference sequence). The CDR3 sequence is CSARDGQVRYGYTF. CDR3 DNA: TGCAGTGCTAGAGATGGACAGGTCCGGTATGGCTACACCTTC.

This chain connects TRBV27 to TRBJ2-1, with no clear D. The germline V gene encodes CDR1 MNHEY and CDR2 SMNVEV (reference sequence). Trimming cost V 1 base and J 0 bases, with 7 bases left between them. The CDR3 runs to 15 residues. The CDR3 DNA follows: TGTGCCAGCAGTTTATTCTGGAGCTCCTACAATGAGCAGTTCTTC. As protein: CASSLFWSSYNEQFF.

The CDR3 sequence is CAWSVRGSSYNEQFF. The CDR3 bases are TGTGCCTGGAGTGTACGGGGTAGCTCCTACAATGAGCAGTTCTTC. The chain has TRBV30 and TRBJ2-1; perhaps TRBD2 as D (5 bases). This CDR3 contains 15 residues. CDR1 and CDR2 (germline): GTSNPN, SVGIG (reference sequence). Deletions cut 0 bases from V and 0 bases from J, with 9 bases between.

This chain links TRBV20-1 with TRBJ2-1; no clear D. Trimming left V 0 bases short and J 2 bases short, with 11 bases between. Germline CDR1 reads DFQATT; CDR2 reads SNEGSKA (reference sequence). There are 15 residues in the CDR3. DNA for the CDR3: TGCAGTGCTAGAGATCGTGTTTGGGCCTACAATGAGCAGTTCTTC. Translating it yields CSARDRVWAYNEQFF.

The chain joins TRBV7-3 to TRBJ2-4; weak D call: TRBD2 (5 bases). This CDR3 spans 13 amino acids. Per the germline V gene, CDR1 is SGHTA and CDR2 is FQGTGA. V was pared by 5 bases and J by 7 bases, with 12 bases between. The CDR3, as DNA: TGTGCCAGCAGCCCGTCGACTAATAACATTCAGTACTTC. Protein: CASSPSTNNIQYF.

This chain links TRBV20-1 with TRBJ1-1; the match to TRBD1 covers 7 bases. Per germline, CDR1 DFQATT and CDR2 SNEGSKA (reference sequence). The CDR3 has 13 residues. The J segment lost 4 bases and the V segment lost 5 bases, leaving 7 bases of the junction unmatched. The CDR3 region is CSAQGGVSTEAFF. Written as DNA, the CDR3 is TGCAGTGCTCAGGGGGGGGTGAGCACTGAAGCTTTCTTT.

This chain uses TRBV24-1 with TRBJ2-1; 8 nucleotides align to TRBD1. The CDR3 spans 17 residues. Germline V gene data show CDR1 as KGHDR and CDR2 as SFDVKD. J lost 5 bases, V lost 4 bases, and 12 bases had no gene match. Here the CDR3 reads CATSDPRDRKLNNEQFF. DNA of the CDR3: TGTGCCACCAGTGACCCGAGGGACAGGAAGCTAAACAATGAGCAGTTCTTC.